A single T cell receptor (beta chain) is shown here with its context. It lacks a known antigen. Base qualities are not recorded, but no much larger clone differs from it by a single base. This entry comes from a study of shared clonotypes between healthy human individuals (dated by TCRdb to 2018 to 2020). Turning to the overall study: A couple of women and three men aged 18 to 49 years were included in the cohort. For each donor, three plates each were used for CD4 naive and CD4 memory, two plates were used for CD8 naive, and one plate was used for CD8 memory. To increase sequencing depth and limit assay-specific biases, TCR repertoire library preparation and sequencing were carried out by different laboratories using diverse techniques. To estimate repertoire size and how much clonotype sharing occurs between individuals, the study deeply sequenced the blood TCR repertoires of roughly 5 healthy adults. Leukapheresis yielded between about 0.85 and 9 billion PBMCs per donor.

V sheds 3 bases and J sheds 5 bases, leaving 20 bases between their ends. According to the germline V gene, CDR1 reads SGDLS and CDR2 reads YYNGEE. The cysteine opens and the phenylalanine closes a CDR3 of 16 amino acids. Only CDR3 DNA is held: 48 bases, read in frame from base 1. Healthy HIV-negative adults with no recently reported acute infections or vaccinations were included as donors. Every donor was a Caucasian adult living in Nashville, Tennessee, USA. CD8 memory samples combined magnetically selected CD45RO+ cells with CCR7-negative CD45RA+ effector memory (TemRA) cells. Blood was obtained by leukapheresis, after which PBMCs were separated by Ficoll-Histopaque density gradient centrifugation and cryopreserved in liquid nitrogen vapor phase. Analytical flow cytometry was used to check the purity and quantity of each magnetically sorted T cell population. From each sorted fraction, genomic DNA was isolated and quantified by UV absorbance on a Nanodrop 2000c.

TCR CDR3 regions were amplified from genomic DNA by multiplex PCR using the deep immunoSEQ assay. Genomic DNA extracted from each cell subset was distributed evenly over all wells of several immunoSEQ 96-well plates, and each plate served as one replicate. For sorted subsets, 150 to 250 ng of genomic DNA, equivalent to about 30,000 T cell genomes, went into each replicate PCR. Purified libraries were quantified with a Qubit 3.0 fluorometer, sized on a Bioanalyzer 2100, and re-quantified with the KAPA Library Quantification kit. Every immunoSEQ 96-well plate was sequenced on a separate single-read 150-cycle Illumina NextSeq 550 flow cell. Turning to the authors' computational methods: Because the immunoSEQ output held only junctional sequences and lacked quality scores, the filtering could not match the filtering applied to full-length reads. To assign V/J genes and CDR3, sequences were annotated against IMGT germline references using PyIR, a Python wrapper for IgBLAST v1.9. Reads with weak V/J assignments (E-value above 1e-6), missing CDR3, stop codons, out-of-frame junctions, or ambiguous translated residues were removed. V3J clonotypes were defined by identical inferred V gene, J gene, and CDR3 amino acid sequence. Percentage overlap between repertoires was calculated by dividing the number of shared unique clonotypes by the size of the smaller repertoire. RTK rarefaction, the Chao1 estimator, and Recon v2.1 estimates of unobserved clonotypes were used to assess repertoire richness. For all TCRbeta clonotypes obtained by the gDNA method from a handful of donors, generation probabilities were computed with OLGA. Held by TCRdb, this immuneACCESS table contains in-frame sequences only and omits some clones. Under half of the omission traces to an unresolved V gene where checked; the cause of the rest is unknown. V, J and clone size are taken as reported in that table, and D and trimming were inferred from the DNA itself. The sample table records 550,000 to 800,000 clones; around 91% of these occur just once. Together, the top ten hold more than 30% of the sample.

Summary of the overall study and its limitations: Compared with non-shared clonotypes, clonotypes shared by all four sorted-subset donors had higher generation probabilities. Incomplete sequencing was indicated by rarefaction of sorted-subset datasets, despite the large sequencing depth. Because the study included only a small number of donors, the genetic and exposure-history diversity represented was limited. Based on pairwise subsampling, the degree of clonotype sharing among donors was expected to be affected by sequencing depth. Sampling was restricted to blood, and TCR repertoires in tissues likely differ from the TCR repertoires found in blood. Estimated clonotype richness was generally larger for naive than for memory subsets. Roughly 5.2% of naive CD4, 3% to 3.5% of naive CD8, approximately 2% of memory CD4, and around 0.4% of memory CD8 clonotypes were shared across several donors.

This sequence originates from a man aged 18 to 29 in good health. Some clones in this sample may be carry-over from other donors' samples. The rearrangement joined TRBV9 to TRBJ2-5; the D gene identity is not certain. The sequencing sample was made of memory CD8+ T cells from PBMCs. In light of the paper, this sample's cell subset or site label describes: CD45RO+ cells pooled with CCR7-negative TemRA cells. The CDR3 in this case is CASSAHVRELPETQYF. The bases are TGTGCCAGCAGCGCCCATGTAAGGGAACTACCCGAGACCCAGTACTTC.